This T cell receptor (beta chain) was recorded in a study of T-cell memory formation after mild COVID-19. The overall study: For the most part, TCR clusters were specific to one donor.

This CDR3 comprises 14 residues. Trimming took 2 bases from V and 11 from J, leaving 15 bases between them. Germline V CDR1 and CDR2: MNHNS, SASEGT. 5'RACE with constant-segment primers built TCRalpha and TCRbeta cDNA libraries with UMIs. From the 5' RACE reads, TCRdb called clonotypes with MiXCR, one entry per CDR3 protein. Among 550,000 to 600,000 distinct CDR3 sequences listed, roughly 21% were seen once. The sample holds a few counts of this clonotype. Its antigen is not identified. Study-wide points: Specificity for SARS-CoV-2 was not confirmed among the second-wave clones peaking on day 37. The study found contracting CD4+ clones mainly in CM and EM and contracting CD8+ clones in EMRA.

The rearrangement links TRBV6-1 to TRBJ1-4; D unclear. This sequence originates from an adult woman who had mild COVID-19 (a few samples of this study predate the infection). Cell type and time point are not known. Material: PBMCs or a T cell subset sorted from them (not recorded which). The CDR3 DNA is TGTGCCAGCAGTGAATCGGGGAATTGGAAGAAACTGTTTTTT. This translates into CASSESGNWKKLFF.